These T cell receptor beta chains were read from a single sample in a study of blood T cell repertoires in COVID-19. Measured with immunoSEQ multiplex PCR; TCRdb has only the in-frame clones, and not every one. Of about 150,000 clones listed, 91% are singletons. Sequencing was performed on peripheral blood. These receptors originate from a man aged 45-60 years with acute or convalescent COVID-19. Both conserved end residues are part of each CDR3.

>TRBV9
CASSATGTVNSPLHF
>TRBV6-5
CASRPRGMKYEQFF
>TRBV10-1
CASSEGGTGELFF
>TRBV11-2
CASSSGLEVEQYF
>TRBV7-9
CASSSPQGVNTEAFF
>TRBV24-1
CATSVYGLSYGYTF
>TRBV19
CASEGEQGWSRNTEAFF
>TRBV7-2
CASSLDAGTFYEQYF
>TRBV24-1
CATRASTTASNTGELFF
>TRBV2
CASSEAVNSPLHF
>TRBV5-5
CASSLWGGTEAFF
>TRBV5-1
CASSLRQGDYGYTF
>TRBV4-2
CASSQDERGGRDEQFF
>TRBV14
CASSPATYEQYF
>TRBV30
CAWSPRQGDNEKLFF
>TRBV6-5
CASRRDRSQPQHF
>TRBV2
CASSSYSGRAHEQYF